The source of this T cell receptor beta chain is a study of neoadjuvant nivolumab and ipilimumab in lung cancer. The protocol was immunoSEQ multiplex PCR, while the TCRdb copy is restricted to in-frame clones and leaves out a portion. Of tens of thousands of clones detected, roughly 84% appear once; the ten largest clones hold about 21%. The material was peripheral blood, obtained before neoadjuvant nivolumab, alone or with ipilimumab. The TCR was taken from an adult with non-small cell lung cancer.

The CDR3 bases are TGTGCCAGCAGCTTCAGAGGGGAGAGGGATGGCTACACCTTC. Its protein product is CASSFRGERDGYTF. V and J are TRBV7-2 and TRBJ1-2; perhaps TRBD1 as D (5 bases). Germline CDR1 is SGHTA and CDR2 is FQGNSA. The CDR3 covers 14 residues. Between the trimmed V and J ends, which lost 3 bases and 6 bases, there was a span of 14 bases.